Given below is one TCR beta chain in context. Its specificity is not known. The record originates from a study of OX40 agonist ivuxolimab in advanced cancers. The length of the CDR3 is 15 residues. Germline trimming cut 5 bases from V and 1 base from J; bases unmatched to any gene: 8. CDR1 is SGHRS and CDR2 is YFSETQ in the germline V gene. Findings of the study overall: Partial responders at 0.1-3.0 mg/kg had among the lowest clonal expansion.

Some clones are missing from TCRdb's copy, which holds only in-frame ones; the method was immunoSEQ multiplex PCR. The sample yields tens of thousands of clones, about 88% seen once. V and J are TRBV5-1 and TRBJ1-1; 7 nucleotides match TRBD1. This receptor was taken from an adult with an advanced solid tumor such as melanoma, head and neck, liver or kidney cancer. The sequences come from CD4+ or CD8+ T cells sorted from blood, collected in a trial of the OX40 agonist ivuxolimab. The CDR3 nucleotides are TGCGCCAGCAGTGCAACAGGGGACGAGAACACTGAAGCTTTCTTT. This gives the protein CASSATGDENTEAFF.